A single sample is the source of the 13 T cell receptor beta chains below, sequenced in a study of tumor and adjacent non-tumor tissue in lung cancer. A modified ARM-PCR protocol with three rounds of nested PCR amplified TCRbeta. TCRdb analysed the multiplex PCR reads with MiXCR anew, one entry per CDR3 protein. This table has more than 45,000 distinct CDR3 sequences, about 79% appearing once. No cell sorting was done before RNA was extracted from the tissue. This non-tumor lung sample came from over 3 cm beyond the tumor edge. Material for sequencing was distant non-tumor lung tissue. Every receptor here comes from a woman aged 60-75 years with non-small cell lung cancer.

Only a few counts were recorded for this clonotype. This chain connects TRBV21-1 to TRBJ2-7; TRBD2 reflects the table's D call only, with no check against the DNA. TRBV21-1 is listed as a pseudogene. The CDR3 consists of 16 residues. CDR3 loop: CASSKGRWGSWYEQYF. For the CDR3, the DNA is TGTGCCAGCAGCAAAGGGCGTTGGGGGAGTTGGTACGAGCAGTACTTC.

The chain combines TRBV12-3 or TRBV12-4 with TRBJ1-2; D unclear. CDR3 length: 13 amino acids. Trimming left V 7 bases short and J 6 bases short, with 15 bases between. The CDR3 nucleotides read TGTGCCAGCAATTTTACTCGCAACCATGGCTACACCTTC. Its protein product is CASNFTRNHGYTF.

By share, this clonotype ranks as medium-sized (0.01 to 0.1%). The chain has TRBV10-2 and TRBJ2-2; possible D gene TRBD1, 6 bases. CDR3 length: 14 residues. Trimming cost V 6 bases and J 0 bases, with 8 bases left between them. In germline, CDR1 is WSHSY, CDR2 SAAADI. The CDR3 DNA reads TGCGCCAGCAGGGCAGGGGCGAACACCGGGGAGCTGTTTTTT. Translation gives CASRAGANTGELFF.

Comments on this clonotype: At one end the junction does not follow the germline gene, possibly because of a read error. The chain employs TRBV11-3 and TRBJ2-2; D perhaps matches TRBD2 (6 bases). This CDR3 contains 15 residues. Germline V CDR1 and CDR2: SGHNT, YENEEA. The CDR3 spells CANSPGTGVTGELFF. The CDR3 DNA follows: TGTGCCAACAGCCCTGGGACGGGGGTCACCGGGGAGCTGTTTTTT.

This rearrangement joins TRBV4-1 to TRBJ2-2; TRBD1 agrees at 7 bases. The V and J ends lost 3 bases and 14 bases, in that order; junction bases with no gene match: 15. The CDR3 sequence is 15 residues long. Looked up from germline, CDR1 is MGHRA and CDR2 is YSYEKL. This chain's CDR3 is CASSQNDRDTGKLFF. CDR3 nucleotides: TGCGCCAGCAGCCAGAACGACAGGGACACCGGGAAACTGTTTTTT.

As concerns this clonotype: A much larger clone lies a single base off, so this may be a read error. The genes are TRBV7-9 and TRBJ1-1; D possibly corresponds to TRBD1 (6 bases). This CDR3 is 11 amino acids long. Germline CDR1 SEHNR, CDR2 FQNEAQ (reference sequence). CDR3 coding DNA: TGTACCAGCAGCTTAGGCGGACAGACTTTCTTT. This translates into CTSSLGGQTFF.

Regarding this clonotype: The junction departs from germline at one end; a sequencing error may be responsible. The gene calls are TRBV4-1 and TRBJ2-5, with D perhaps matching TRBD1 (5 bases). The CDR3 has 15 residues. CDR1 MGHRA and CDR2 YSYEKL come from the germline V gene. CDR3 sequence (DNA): TGCGCCAGCAGCCAAGAAGTGGGGCCCCAGGAGATCCAGTACTTC. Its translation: CASSQEVGPQEIQYF.

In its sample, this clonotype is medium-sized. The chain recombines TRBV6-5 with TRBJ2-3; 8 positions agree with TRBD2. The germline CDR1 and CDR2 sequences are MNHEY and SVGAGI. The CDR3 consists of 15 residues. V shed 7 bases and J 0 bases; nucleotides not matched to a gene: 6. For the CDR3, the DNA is TGTGCCAGCAATGTAGCGGGATCTAGCACAGATACGCAGTATTTT. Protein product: CASNVAGSSTDTQYF.

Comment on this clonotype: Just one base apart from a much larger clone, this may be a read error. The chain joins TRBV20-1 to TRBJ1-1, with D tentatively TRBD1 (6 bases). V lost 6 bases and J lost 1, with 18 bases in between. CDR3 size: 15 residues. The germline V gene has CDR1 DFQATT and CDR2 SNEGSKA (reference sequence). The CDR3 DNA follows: TGCAGTGCAAGACGAATGGGGACATGGAACACTGAAGCTTTCTTT. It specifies CSARRMGTWNTEAFF.

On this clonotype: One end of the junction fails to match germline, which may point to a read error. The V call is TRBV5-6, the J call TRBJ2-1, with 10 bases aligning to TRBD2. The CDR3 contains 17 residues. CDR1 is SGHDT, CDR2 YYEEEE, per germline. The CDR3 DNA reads TGTCCCAGCAACTTGTTATCCAGCGGGGGGGCGTGGAATGAGCAATTCTTC. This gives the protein CPSNLLSSGGAWNEQFF.

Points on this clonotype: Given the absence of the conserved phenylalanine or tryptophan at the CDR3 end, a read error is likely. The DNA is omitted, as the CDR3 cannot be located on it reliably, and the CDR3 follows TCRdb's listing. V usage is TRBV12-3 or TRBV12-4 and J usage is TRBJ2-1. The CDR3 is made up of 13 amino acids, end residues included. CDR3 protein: CASNLGTEPEHFI.

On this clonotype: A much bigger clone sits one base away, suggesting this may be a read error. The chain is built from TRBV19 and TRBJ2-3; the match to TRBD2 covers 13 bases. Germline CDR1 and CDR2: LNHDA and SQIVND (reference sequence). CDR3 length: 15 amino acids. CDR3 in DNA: TGTGCCAGTAGTACGGGACTAGCGGGACCAGATATGCAGTATTTT. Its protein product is CASSTGLAGPDMQYF. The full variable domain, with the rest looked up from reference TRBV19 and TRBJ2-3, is DGGITQSPKYLFRKEGQNVTLSCEQNLNHDAMYWYRQDPGQGLRLIYYSQIVNDFQKGDIAEGYSVSREKKESFPLTVTSAQKNPTAFYLCASSTGLAGPDMQYFGPGTRLTVL.

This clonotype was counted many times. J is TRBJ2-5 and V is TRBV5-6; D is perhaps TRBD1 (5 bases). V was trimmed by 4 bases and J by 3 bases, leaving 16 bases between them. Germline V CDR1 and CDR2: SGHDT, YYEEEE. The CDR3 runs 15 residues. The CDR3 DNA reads TGTGCCAGCAGCCCTCGGTTGGTAGGGGAAGAGACCCAGTACTTC. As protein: CASSPRLVGEETQYF.